These 32 T cell receptor beta chains came from one sample sequenced in a study of blood T cell repertoires in COVID-19. Repertoires were generated with immunoSEQ multiplex PCR, while TCRdb's copy carries only in-frame clones and drops some. The sample has roughly 300,000 clones, 80% to 90% seen once. Sequenced: peripheral blood. The receptors here all came from a woman between 40 and 50 years old who had recovered from COVID-19.

The sample holds a few counts of this clone. The V call is TRBV2, the J call TRBJ1-6; 10 positions match TRBD1. CDR1 SNHLY and CDR2 FYNNEI come from the germline V gene. Trimming at V came to 6 bases and at J to 5 bases, leaving 4 bases not matched to a gene. The CDR3 loop spans 15 amino acids. For the CDR3, the DNA is TGTGCCAGCAGAGAGACAGGGGGCCATAATTCACCCCTCCACTTT. It specifies CASRETGGHNSPLHF.

This clone came up a few times. This chain connects TRBV14 to TRBJ2-1, with a weak D call TRBD2 (6 bases). V shed 1 base and J shed 3 bases, with 13 bases lying between them. Germline-derived CDR1 and CDR2 are SGHDN and FVKESK. The CDR3 sequence is 16 residues long. The CDR3 nucleotides are TGTGCCAGCAGCCAAGGAGCGGGCTACCTCTACAATGAGCAGTTCTTC. As protein: CASSQGAGYLYNEQFF.

The chain links TRBV28 to TRBJ2-7, with D tentatively TRBD1 (5 bases). The germline CDR1 and CDR2 sequences are MDHEN and SYDVKM. The CDR3 has 14 amino acids. Trimming removed 8 bases from V and 4 bases from J, with 18 bases in between. The CDR3 loop is CASARGPLGYEQYF. The CDR3 DNA is TGTGCCAGCGCTAGGGGCCCCTTAGGATACGAGCAGTACTTC.

The sample holds a few counts of this clone. The chain uses TRBV10-3 and TRBJ1-3; possible D gene TRBD1, 5 bases. Trimming shortened V by 0 bases and J by 3 bases, and 9 bases separated the two germline ends. The CDR3 covers 15 residues. CDR1 ENHRY and CDR2 SYGVKD come from the germline V gene. The DNA for the CDR3 is TGTGCCATCAGTGAGTCGCTAGGGGTTGGAAACACCATATATTTT. Translated: CAISESLGVGNTIYF.

The chain is built from TRBV30 and TRBJ2-7; D may be TRBD2 (6 bases). V was cut by 2 bases and J by 7 bases, with 9 bases left in between. The length of the CDR3 is 11 residues. CDR1 and CDR2 from the germline V gene are GTSNPN and SVGIG (reference sequence). CDR3 region: CAWSLGREQYF. For the CDR3, the DNA is TGTGCCTGGAGTTTAGGGAGGGAGCAGTACTTC.

The rearrangement uses TRBV27 and TRBJ2-1; 10 bases map to TRBD2. Losses at the gene ends were 5 bases for V and 7 bases for J; bases not matched to a gene: 11. CDR3 length: 16 amino acids. Per the germline V gene, CDR1 is MNHEY and CDR2 is SMNVEV (reference sequence). The CDR3 coding sequence is TGTGCCAGCAGTCGCTTAGCGGGGGGCCTCGGGAATGAGCAGTTCTTC. This translates into CASSRLAGGLGNEQFF.

The DNA of the CDR3 is TGCGCCAGCAGCACGGGACAGGGGGCCTACACTGAAGCTTTCTTT. This sequence encodes CASSTGQGAYTEAFF. V is TRBV5-1 and J is TRBJ1-1; 12 bases match TRBD1. With 4 bases clipped from V and 3 bases from J, the junction kept 4 bases outside the gene matches. The CDR3 extends over 15 amino acids. Looked up from germline, CDR1 is SGHRS and CDR2 is YFSETQ.

The chain has TRBV7-2 and TRBJ2-5, with 8 bases lining up with TRBD2. Germline CDR1 and CDR2: SGHTA and FQGNSA. The junction had 10 bases not matched to a gene; V was cut back by 5 bases and J by 5 bases. This CDR3 spans 15 amino acids. The DNA for the CDR3 is TGTGCCAGCAGCCCCTTAGCGGGATCCACGGAGACCCAGTACTTC. Residues: CASSPLAGSTETQYF.

The chain uses TRBV6-5 and TRBJ1-1, with a weak D call TRBD1 (6 bases). Germline V gene data show CDR1 as MNHEY and CDR2 as SVGAGI. Trimming cost V 2 bases and J 6 bases, with 10 bases left between them. This CDR3 spans 13 amino acids. Here the CDR3 reads CASSYGEGAEAFF. The CDR3 DNA sequence: TGTGCCAGCAGTTACGGGGAGGGGGCTGAAGCTTTCTTT.

The sample holds one count of this clone. The chain joins TRBV3-1 (or the pseudogene TRBV3-2) to TRBJ2-7, with D possibly TRBD1 on 5 matching bases. The CDR3 consists of 15 residues. Trimming pared 4 bases from V and 5 bases from J, leaving 18 bases between. The germline CDR1 and CDR2 sequences are LGHDT and YNNKEL (reference sequence). The CDR3 region has the DNA TGTGCCAGCAGCCTCTCCAGGACACGGCTTGACGAGCAGTACTTC. Amino acid sequence: CASSLSRTRLDEQYF.

The rearrangement uses TRBV3-1 (or the pseudogene TRBV3-2) and TRBJ2-4, with 9 bases identical to TRBD2. This CDR3 is built from 15 residues. CDR1 and CDR2 (germline): LGHDT, YNNKEL (reference sequence). Trimming at V came to 0 bases and at J to 7 bases, leaving 4 bases not matched to a gene. CDR3 bases: TGTGCCAGCAGCCAAGAGCTAGCGGGGTGGAACATTCAGTACTTC. Translated: CASSQELAGWNIQYF.

This clone was seen more than once but under ten times. This rearrangement joins TRBV3-1 (or the pseudogene TRBV3-2) to TRBJ1-1; 7 bases fit TRBD1. CDR3 length: 13 residues. CDR1 is LGHDT, CDR2 YNNKEL, per germline (reference sequence). After removal of 4 bases from V and 12 bases from J, the junction contained 11 bases not matched to a gene. The CDR3 protein is CASSLTGARATFF. In nucleotides, the CDR3 is TGTGCCAGCAGCCTAACAGGGGCCCGGGCCACTTTCTTT.

The table lists this clone with a few counts. The rearrangement links TRBV19 to TRBJ1-6; D is possibly TRBD1 (5 bases). The germline CDR1 and CDR2 sequences are LNHDA and SQIVND (reference sequence). With 5 bases removed from V and 9 bases from J, the gap between germline ends came to 8 bases. This CDR3 has 12 residues. The CDR3 is CASSRRGSPLHF. The DNA of the CDR3 is TGTGCCAGTAGTCGGAGGGGTTCACCCCTCCACTTT.

This rearrangement joins TRBV7-9 to TRBJ2-1, with D possibly matching TRBD2 (7 bases). The ends were cut back, 5 bases at V and 5 bases at J, with 22 bases in the middle. The CDR3 has 17 amino acids. Germline V gene data show CDR1 as SEHNR and CDR2 as FQNEAQ (reference sequence). The CDR3 reads CASSPHRRGRGNNEQFF. The CDR3 region has the DNA TGTGCCAGCAGCCCCCACCGGCGGGGGCGAGGTAACAATGAGCAGTTCTTC.

The chain is built from TRBV19 and TRBJ1-2; 8 bases line up with TRBD1. The CDR3 consists of 16 residues. V trimming: 1 base; J trimming: 7 bases; junction bases outside the gene matches: 11. From germline, CDR1 is LNHDA and CDR2 SQIVND (reference sequence). The CDR3 spells CASSIVARGQAGGYTF. For the CDR3, the DNA is TGTGCCAGTAGTATAGTCGCTAGGGGACAGGCTGGTGGCTACACCTTC.

V is TRBV9 and J is TRBJ2-2; maybe TRBD2 (6 bases). This CDR3 is 19 amino acids long. CDR1 is SGDLS, CDR2 YYNGEE, per germline. The V end lost 0 bases, the J end lost 1 base, and 19 bases lay between the germline ends. In DNA form, the CDR3 reads TGTGCCAGCAGCGTAGAGGGTAGAGTTTGGCGGGGGAACACCGGGGAGCTGTTTTTT. Protein: CASSVEGRVWRGNTGELFF.

This chain links TRBV9 with TRBJ2-1; TRBD2 aligns across 7 bases. Germline V gives CDR1 SGDLS, CDR2 YYNGEE. With 4 bases clipped from V and 7 bases from J, the junction kept 5 bases outside the gene matches. The CDR3 extends over 13 amino acids. The CDR3 coding sequence is TGTGCCAGCAGCTCCGCGGGGGTTAATGAGCAGTTCTTC. Its translation: CASSSAGVNEQFF.

This chain joins TRBV19 and TRBJ1-4, with D perhaps TRBD1 (6 bases). V gave up 4 bases and J gave up 5 bases, with 14 bases separating them. Germline V gives CDR1 LNHDA, CDR2 SQIVND (reference sequence). The CDR3 length is 15 residues. This CDR3 is CASSRHREINEKLFF. As DNA, the CDR3 is TGTGCCAGTAGTAGACACAGGGAAATCAATGAAAAACTGTTTTTT.

The J gene is TRBJ2-2, the V gene TRBV18, with TRBD2 matching 7 bases. V shed 5 bases and J 4 bases; nucleotides not matched to a gene: 7. CDR1 is KGHSH, CDR2 LQKENI, per germline. CDR3 length: 15 amino acids. The CDR3 reads CASSSLSGGTGELFF. CDR3 coding DNA: TGTGCCAGCTCATCCCTGTCGGGAGGCACCGGGGAGCTGTTTTTT.

The chain has TRBV27 and TRBJ1-3, with TRBD1 matching 8 bases. Germline V gene data show CDR1 as MNHEY and CDR2 as SMNVEV (reference sequence). The trim removed 0 bases at V and 2 bases at J, leaving 12 bases unmatched. There are 19 residues in the CDR3. CDR3 protein: CASSLSGNRGVEAGNTIYF. CDR3 bases: TGTGCCAGCAGTTTATCGGGAAACAGGGGGGTCGAGGCTGGAAACACCATATATTTT.

This sequence joins TRBV20-1 and TRBJ1-1; D might be TRBD1 (6 bases). The CDR3 runs 15 residues. CDR1 is DFQATT and CDR2 is SNEGSKA in the germline V gene (reference sequence). V was cut by 3 bases and J by 0 bases, with 14 bases left in between. The CDR3 protein is CSASQGRIMNTEAFF. CDR3 DNA sequence: TGCAGTGCTAGTCAGGGGCGGATCATGAACACTGAAGCTTTCTTT.

This chain links TRBV7-2 with TRBJ1-2; weak D call: TRBD1 (6 bases). This CDR3 spans 15 amino acids. CDR1 and CDR2 (germline): SGHTA, FQGNSA. Trimming left V 1 base short and J 2 bases short, with 11 bases between. The DNA for the CDR3 is TGTGCCAGCAGCTTAGGGGTGGGGACAAACTATGGCTACACCTTC. This encodes CASSLGVGTNYGYTF.

This clone occurred a few times. The rearrangement joins TRBV7-9 to TRBJ2-7; weak D call: TRBD2 (6 bases). Looked up from germline, CDR1 is SEHNR and CDR2 is FQNEAQ (reference sequence). The ends were cut back, 1 base at V and 0 bases at J, with 16 bases in the middle. This CDR3 has 17 amino acids. CDR3 residues: CASSLGGWAGPSYEQYF. The CDR3, as DNA: TGTGCCAGCAGCTTAGGGGGTTGGGCGGGGCCCTCCTACGAGCAGTACTTC.

The rearrangement joins TRBV24-1 to TRBJ2-5, with D hard to call. Germline values: CDR1 KGHDR, CDR2 SFDVKD. Trimming removed 4 bases at V and 3 bases at J, with 11 bases between. There are 14 residues in the CDR3. The CDR3 sequence is CATSDPSSEETQYF. The CDR3 nucleotides are TGTGCCACCAGTGACCCCTCGTCCGAAGAGACCCAGTACTTC.

The chain carries TRBV9 and TRBJ2-7; maybe TRBD2 (6 bases). This CDR3 has 21 residues. The germline V gene has CDR1 SGDLS and CDR2 YYNGEE. V lost 0 bases and J lost 2, with 30 bases in between. The CDR3 DNA sequence: TGTGCCAGCAGCGTAGTGTCGCAATGTCTAGGGAGGAGGGTGTCGGCCTACGAGCAGTACTTC. This gives the protein CASSVVSQCLGRRVSAYEQYF.

The chain employs TRBV7-2 and TRBJ2-2, with a tentative D call TRBD2 (7 bases). CDR1 and CDR2 from the germline V gene are SGHTA and FQGNSA. The CDR3 has 17 residues. V dropped 5 bases and J dropped 0 bases, with 16 bases sitting between them. The CDR3 sequence is CASSPRGALANTGELFF. CDR3 nucleotides: TGTGCCAGCAGCCCCCGGGGGGCGCTGGCGAACACCGGGGAGCTGTTTTTT.

V is TRBV4-3 and J is TRBJ1-2; the D is unclear. Per the germline V gene, CDR1 is LGHNA and CDR2 is YSLEER. The CDR3 spans 14 residues. V lost 4 bases, J lost 7 bases, and 16 bases lay in between. CDR3 DNA: TGCGCCAGCAGCCGAGGGTGGAACCCCGCTGGCTACACCTTC. Amino acids: CASSRGWNPAGYTF.

V is TRBV2 and J is TRBJ2-6; D is unclear. Trimming removed 4 bases at V and 1 base at J, with 5 bases between. Germline CDR1 SNHLY, CDR2 FYNNEI. There are 14 residues in the CDR3. In nucleotides, the CDR3 is TGTGCCAGCAGTGTCGAGTCTGGGGCCAACGTCCTGACTTTC. Its protein is CASSVESGANVLTF.

The rearrangement links TRBV7-8 to TRBJ2-7, with D hard to call. V gave up 6 bases and J gave up 1 base, with 10 bases separating them. This CDR3 contains 13 residues. CDR1 is SGHVS, CDR2 FQNEAQ, per germline. Written as DNA, the CDR3 is TGTGCCAGCAGTCCCGGTCCTTCCTACGAGCAGTACTTC. It translates to CASSPGPSYEQYF.

The V and J genes are TRBV5-1 and TRBJ1-2, with a possible D match to TRBD1 (6 bases). This CDR3 spans 12 amino acids. Trimming removed 5 bases from V and 5 bases from J, with 10 bases in between. Germline V lookup: CDR1 SGHRS, CDR2 YFSETQ. The CDR3 here is CASRGTNYGYTF. For the CDR3, the DNA is TGCGCCAGCAGGGGGACAAATTATGGCTACACCTTC.

This clone was picked up one time. This chain joins TRBV6-2 or TRBV6-3 and TRBJ1-1, with a possible D match to TRBD1 (5 bases). Germline V gives CDR1 MNHEY, CDR2 SVGEGT. V lost 5 bases to trimming and J lost 5 bases, with 9 bases between them. The CDR3 consists of 12 residues. Here the CDR3 DNA reads TGTGCCAGCAGTAAAGACAGAACTGAAGCTTTCTTT. Its protein is CASSKDRTEAFF.

The V gene is TRBV25-1, the J gene TRBJ2-7, with D perhaps matching TRBD2 (6 bases). The germline gives CDR1 MGHDK, CDR2 SYGVNS. The CDR3 consists of 16 residues. V was trimmed by 4 bases and J by 1 base, leaving 17 bases between them. The DNA of the CDR3 is TGTGCCAGCAGTGCGCGTCCGGGGGTGGGTTCCTACGAGCAGTACTTC. This encodes CASSARPGVGSYEQYF.